Below are 6 T cell receptor beta chains sequenced from a single sample in a study of shared T cell receptors in the human thymus. Sequencing was performed with immunoSEQ multiplex PCR; in TCRdb, only in-frame clones are kept and a portion is missing. The sample has 500,000 to 850,000 clones, around 87% seen once. Another study also made use of these data, one on human thymus T cells.

The sample taken for sequencing was thymocytes. The source of these receptors is a boy under two years old with a congenital heart defect.

The V gene is TRBV27, the J gene TRBJ2-2; the D is unclear. CDR1 MNHEY and CDR2 SMNVEV come from the germline V gene (reference sequence). This CDR3 has 18 amino acids. V was trimmed by 2 bases and J by 1 base, leaving 17 bases between them. For the CDR3, the DNA is TGTGCCAGCAGTTTAAAATCCCCCTTAGAGCTGAACACCGGGGAGCTGTTTTTT. Translated: CASSLKSPLELNTGELFF.

The chain joins TRBV5-8 to TRBJ1-5; D ambiguous. V shed 3 bases and J shed 5 bases, with 12 bases lying between them. This CDR3 has 14 amino acids. Germline lookup yields CDR1 SGHTS and CDR2 YDEGEE. This CDR3 is CASSSRIPYQPQHF. The CDR3 coding sequence is TGTGCCAGCAGCTCGCGGATACCCTATCAGCCCCAGCATTTT.

The gene calls are TRBV29-1 and TRBJ2-1, with TRBD1 matching 7 bases. Germline V lookup: CDR1 SQVTM, CDR2 ANQGSEA. The CDR3 sequence is 13 residues long. J was trimmed by 5 bases and V by 3 bases; bases with no gene match: 4. The CDR3 reads CSVEGQLNNEQFF. CDR3 DNA sequence: TGCAGCGTTGAGGGACAGCTTAACAATGAGCAGTTCTTC.

This chain uses TRBV5-4 with TRBJ2-3; perhaps TRBD2 as D (6 bases). The CDR3 is 14 residues long. V shed 1 base and J shed 1 base, with 7 bases lying between them. In germline, CDR1 is SGHNT, CDR2 YYREEE (reference sequence). In DNA form, the CDR3 reads TGTGCCAGCAGCTTGCGGAGGGGCACAGATACGCAGTATTTT. Residues: CASSLRRGTDTQYF.

Only a few counts were recorded for this clone. V is TRBV28 and J is TRBJ1-2, with TRBD1 matching 8 bases. The V gene's germline CDR1 is MDHEN and CDR2 SYDVKM. V shed 10 bases, J shed 4 bases, and the junction held 11 bases outside the gene matches. The CDR3 has 14 amino acids. This CDR3 is CATLHLDRAYGYTF. The CDR3 nucleotides read TGTGCCACCCTTCACCTGGACAGGGCCTATGGCTACACCTTC.

The chain links TRBV14 to TRBJ1-5, with a possible D match to TRBD1 (5 bases). Per germline, CDR1 SGHDN and CDR2 FVKESK. V was cut by 1 base and J by 7 bases, with 8 bases left in between. The CDR3 loop spans 13 amino acids. The DNA for the CDR3 is TGTGCCAGCAGCCAAGCGGGGGAGCAGCCCCAGCATTTT. As protein: CASSQAGEQPQHF.